Below, 19 T cell receptor beta chains from the same sample are listed, as sequenced in a study of tumor-infiltrating lymphocytes in primary liver carcinoma (dated by TCRdb to about 2017). Sequenced on an Illumina HiSeq 2500. TCRbeta-specific cDNA was reverse-transcribed from 500 ng total RNA using a constant-region primer and ProtoScript II reverse transcriptase. TCRbeta libraries were built with three nested multiplex PCR rounds, a slightly modified ARM-PCR procedure. The first two PCR rounds used multiplex TRBV1-TRBV30 forward primers with a Cbeta reverse primer, each for about 11 cycles. TCRdb itself trimmed the public reads at Q25 with fastp, ran MiXCR and retained productive beta chains. Rows with one shared CDR3 protein collapse into an entry with the most common genes and DNA. Here the sample has 250,000 to 400,000 distinct CDR3 sequences; 65% occur a single time. The top ten clonotypes cover roughly 8.6% of the sample.

TRIzol reagent was used to extract blood RNA from unsorted whole blood, while the DNeasy Blood & Tissue kit provided the germline DNA. Sequencing was done on a sample of peripheral blood. The receptor source for this set is a man aged 35 to 55 with primary liver carcinoma and hepatitis B virus infection.

The gene calls are TRBV6-2 or TRBV6-3 and TRBJ2-7, with D possibly matching TRBD2 (5 bases). The length of the CDR3 is 19 residues. Germline V lookup: CDR1 MNHEY, CDR2 SVGEGT. Trimming cost V 5 bases and J 2 bases, with 28 bases left between them. The CDR3 DNA is TGTGCCAGCAGTCCCTTTCTGAGGGCTGAAATTCCGTGCACCTACGAGCAGTACTTC. The encoded protein is CASSPFLRAEIPCTYEQYF.

Turning to this clonotype: Lacking the conserved final phenylalanine or tryptophan, this CDR3 likely reflects a read error. V is TRBV4-1 and J is TRBJ1-2, with D maybe TRBD1 (5 bases). Looked up from germline, CDR1 is MGHRA and CDR2 is YSYEKL. V was pared by 4 bases and J by 4 bases, with 10 bases between. The CDR3 is 13 amino acids. The CDR3 DNA is TGCGCCAGCAGCCCGGGGCTAGTCTATGGCTACACCCTC. Its protein is CASSPGLVYGYTL.

In DNA form, the CDR3 reads TGCGTCGGACACGGGACAAACTTCTCTAGATCCTACGAGCAGTACTTC. This codes for CVGHGTNFSRSYEQYF. The V call is TRBV10-2, the J call TRBJ2-7, with a weak D call TRBD1 (6 bases). The CDR3 length is 16 residues. Per the germline V gene, CDR1 is WSHSY and CDR2 is SAAADI.

With regard to this clonotype: A much larger clone differs by one base, so this may be a read error. This chain links TRBV6-6 with TRBJ1-6, with 8 positions matching TRBD1. The CDR3 sequence is 14 residues long. Germline CDR1 reads MNHNY; CDR2 reads SVGAGI (reference sequence). Losses at the gene ends were 6 bases for V and 6 bases for J; bases not matched to a gene: 4. The CDR3 DNA reads as TGTGCCAGCAGGGTGACAGGGGTTAATTCACCCCTCCACTTT. It is translated as CASRVTGVNSPLHF.

In the case of this clonotype: This may come from a read error, since a much larger clone is one base off. The J gene is TRBJ2-1, the V gene TRBV6-2 or TRBV6-3; TRBD2 might be the D (5 bases). CDR1 MNHEY and CDR2 SVGEGT come from the germline V gene. This CDR3 has 12 residues. Trimming pared 7 bases from V and 6 bases from J, leaving 10 bases between. CDR3 amino acids: CASTTNCNEQFF. The CDR3, as DNA: TGTGCCAGCACGACTAACTGCAATGAGCAGTTCTTC.

This clonotype was seen a single time. The genes are TRBV6-2 or TRBV6-3 and TRBJ2-7, with D perhaps matching TRBD1 (6 bases). Germline V lookup: CDR1 MNHEY, CDR2 SVGEGT. The CDR3 is 12 amino acids. V was cut by 6 bases and J by 5 bases, with 11 bases left in between. In nucleotides, the CDR3 is TGTGCCAGCAGACCTCAGGGGAACGAGCAGTACTTC. Translation: CASRPQGNEQYF.

This clonotype turned up a few times. The rearrangement uses TRBV28 and TRBJ2-7, with a possible D match to TRBD1 (6 bases). The ends were cut back, 6 bases at V and 6 bases at J, with 15 bases in the middle. There are 13 residues in the CDR3. CDR1 MDHEN and CDR2 SYDVKM come from the germline V gene. The CDR3 DNA follows: TGTGCCAGCAGCCCTACAGGGTCGGGCGAGCAGTACTTC. Amino acids: CASSPTGSGEQYF.

The chain employs TRBV14 and TRBJ2-1; 7 bases fit TRBD2. Germline V lookup: CDR1 SGHDN, CDR2 FVKESK. The length of the CDR3 is 14 residues. With 0 bases clipped from V and 4 bases from J, the junction kept 0 bases outside the gene matches. As DNA, the CDR3 is TGTGCCAGCAGCCAAGACGGGAGGTACAATGAGCAGTTCTTC. This gives the protein CASSQDGRYNEQFF.

In its sample, this clonotype was seen a few times. Possible read error: a much larger clone is one base away. This chain uses TRBV14 with TRBJ2-7; maybe TRBD1 (6 bases). The CDR3 is 14 amino acids. The V and J ends lost 3 bases and 7 bases respectively, with 16 bases between them. Germline V CDR1 and CDR2: SGHDN, FVKESK. CDR3 loop: CASSQSLFRGEQYF. The CDR3 DNA reads TGTGCCAGCAGCCAGTCCCTTTTTAGGGGGGAGCAGTACTTC. Combining the CDR3 with reference TRBV14 and TRBJ2-7 gives the whole variable domain EAGVTQFPSHSVIEKGQTVTLRCDPISGHDNLYWYRRVMGKEIKFLLHFVKESKQDESGMPNNRFLAERTGGTYSTLKVQPAELEDSGVYFCASSQSLFRGEQYFGPGTRLTVT.

This clonotype was recorded many times. The genes are TRBV29-1 and TRBJ2-7, with 13 nucleotides matching TRBD2. V dropped 5 bases and J dropped 0; count of bases not matched to a gene: 10. Looked up from germline, CDR1 is SQVTM and CDR2 is ANQGSEA. CDR3 length: 17 residues. The CDR3 region has the DNA TGCAGCGTTTCTAGACGGACTAGCGGGGGAAGCTCCTACGAGCAGTACTTC. Translated, it gives CSVSRRTSGGSSYEQYF.

As concerns this clonotype: One base away lies a much larger clone, so this may be a sequencing read error. The chain carries TRBV12-3 or TRBV12-4 and TRBJ2-1; the match to TRBD1 covers 9 bases. The CDR3 spans 16 residues. CDR3 amino acids: CASSLSGTGIYDEQFF. The CDR3 nucleotides are TGTGCCAGCAGTTTATCCGGGACAGGGATCTACGATGAGCAGTTCTTC.

This clonotype has a count of ten or more. V gene TRBV6-1 combines with J gene TRBJ2-4; D tentatively fits TRBD1 or TRBD2 (5 bases each). The CDR3 has 13 amino acids. V dropped 2 bases and J dropped 5 bases, with 7 bases sitting between them. Germline lookup yields CDR1 MNHNS and CDR2 SASEGT. Here the CDR3 DNA reads TGTGCCAGCAGTGAACGGGGCCAAAACATTCAGTACTTC. Amino acid sequence: CASSERGQNIQYF.

On this clonotype itself: An end of the junction does not agree with germline; a read error may underlie this. The rearrangement links TRBV10-3 to TRBJ1-4, with 7 bases identical to TRBD1. The CDR3 runs to 15 residues. Germline-derived CDR1 and CDR2 are ENHRY and SYGVKD. The CDR3 bases are TGTGCCATCTGTGAGTCGAGAGGGGGCAATGAAAAACTGTTTTTT. As protein: CAICESRGGNEKLFF.

This clonotype has a count of ten or more. The V call is TRBV29-1, the J call TRBJ2-3, with 16 bases aligning to TRBD2. The V segment lost 6 bases and the J segment 4 bases; nucleotides outside the gene matches: 16. This CDR3 region has 19 residues. Germline loops: CDR1 SQVTM, CDR2 ANQGSEA. The CDR3 DNA reads TGCAGCGTCTACGGGGGACTAGCGGGAGGGCCGAGGAACGCAGATACGCAGTATTTT. Translated: CSVYGGLAGGPRNADTQYF.

Points on this clonotype: Sequence at one end of the junction differs from germline and may be a read error. This sequence joins TRBV7-9 and TRBJ2-7; D remains ambiguous. CDR3 length: 12 amino acids. Germline-derived CDR1 and CDR2 are SEHNR and FQNEAQ (reference sequence). The CDR3 region is CASSFTKYERYF. DNA of the CDR3: TGTGCCAGCAGCTTTACGAAATACGAGCGGTACTTC. The whole variable domain, filled in from reference TRBV7-9 and TRBJ2-7, reads DTGVSQNPRHKITKRGQNVTFRCDPISEHNRLYWYRQTLGQGPEFLTYFQNEAQLEKSRLLSDRFSAERPKGSFSTLEIQRTEQGDSAMYLCASSFTKYERYFGPGTRLTVT.

This clonotype was detected only a few times. The gene calls are TRBV12-3 or TRBV12-4 and TRBJ1-1, with a weak D call TRBD1 (5 bases). The CDR3 sequence is 14 residues long. Trimming took off 2 bases at V and 3 bases at J, with 10 bases between the two ends. Written as DNA, the CDR3 is TGTGCCAGCAGTTTACAGGGAGTCCACACTGAAGCTTTCTTT. Amino acid sequence: CASSLQGVHTEAFF.

Concerning this clonotype: One end of the junction varies from germline; a read error may be responsible. The V call is TRBV6-2 or TRBV6-3, the J call TRBJ1-1; 9 bases map to TRBD1. CDR1 is MNHEY and CDR2 is SVGEGT in the germline V gene. This CDR3 is 15 amino acids long. CDR3 in amino acids: CASREQGARSTKAFF. The CDR3 nucleotides are TGTGCCAGCAGAGAACAGGGGGCGAGGAGCACTAAAGCTTTCTTT.

In the case of this clonotype: Mismatch with germline at one junction end may stem from a read error. The genes are TRBV7-8 and TRBJ1-1; weak D call: TRBD1 (5 bases). In germline, CDR1 is SGHVS, CDR2 FQNEAQ. This CDR3 spans 14 amino acids. The CDR3: CASSLSGFGTDAFF. The CDR3 region has the DNA TGTGCCAGCAGCTTATCCGGCTTCGGGACTGATGCTTTCTTT.

This clonotype was found once. Just one base apart from a much larger clone, this may be a read error. V usage is TRBV6-6 and J usage is TRBJ2-7, with 10 positions matching TRBD2. Germline CDR1 reads MNHNY; CDR2 reads SVGAGI (reference sequence). CDR3 size: 18 residues. CDR3 residues: CANSYPGGASGSLYEQYF. CDR3 nucleotide sequence: TGTGCCAACAGTTACCCGGGGGGAGCTAGCGGGAGTCTGTACGAGCAGTACTTC.